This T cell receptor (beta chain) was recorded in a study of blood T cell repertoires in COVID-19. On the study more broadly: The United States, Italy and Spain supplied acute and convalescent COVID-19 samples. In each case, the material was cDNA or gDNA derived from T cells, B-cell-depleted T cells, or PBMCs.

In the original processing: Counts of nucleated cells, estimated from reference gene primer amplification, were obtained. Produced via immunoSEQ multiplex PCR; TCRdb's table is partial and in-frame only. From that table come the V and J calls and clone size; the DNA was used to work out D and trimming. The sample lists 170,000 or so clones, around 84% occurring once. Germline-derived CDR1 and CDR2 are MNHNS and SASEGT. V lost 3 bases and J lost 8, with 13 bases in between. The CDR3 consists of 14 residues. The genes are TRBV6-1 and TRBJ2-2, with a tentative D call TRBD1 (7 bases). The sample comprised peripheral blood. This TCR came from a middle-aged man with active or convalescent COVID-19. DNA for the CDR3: TGTGCCAGCAGTGAGATACAGGGGAGGGGGGAGCTGTTTTTT. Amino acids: CASSEIQGRGELFF.